The 29 T cell receptor beta chains presented below share a single source sample, sequenced in a study of regulatory T cells in long-lasting Graves disease. With iRepertoire HTBI primers and Arm-PCR of CDR3 regions, TCR beta libraries were built. TCRdb called the multiplex PCR reads again in MiXCR, with one record for every CDR3 protein. The table has hundreds of thousands of distinct CDR3 sequences, over 15% seen once. The time point here: newly diagnosed GD, antithyroid drugs for less than 3 months. PBMC RNA served as the TCR library source. This material consisted of peripheral blood mononuclear cells (PBMCs), taken at new diagnosis, from a patient treated with antithyroid drugs. These receptors all come from a female donor with Graves disease.

This clonotype was seen ten or more times. The chain couples TRBV19 to TRBJ2-2; no reliable D call. The ends were cut back, 5 bases at V and 2 bases at J, with 12 bases in the middle. Germline assignment: CDR1 LNHDA and CDR2 SQIVND (reference sequence). The length of the CDR3 is 15 residues. The DNA for the CDR3 is TGTGCCAGTAGTCCAAAGTTCCGAAACACCGGGGAGCTGTTTTTT. Protein product: CASSPKFRNTGELFF.

The sample holds a few counts of this clonotype. The V gene is TRBV5-5, the J gene TRBJ1-6; D is perhaps TRBD1 (6 bases). Trimming took 3 bases from V and 6 from J, leaving 13 bases between them. The CDR3 contains 15 residues. Germline V lookup: CDR1 SGHKS, CDR2 YYEKEE (reference sequence). CDR3 sequence reads: CASSSRTESNSPLHF. CDR3 sequence (DNA): TGTGCCAGCAGCTCCCGGACAGAGAGTAATTCACCCCTCCACTTT. The whole variable domain, remainder taken from reference TRBV5-5 and TRBJ1-6, is DAGVTQSPTHLIKTRGQQVTLRCSPISGHKSVSWYQQVLGQGPQFIFQYYEKEERGRGNFPDRFSARQFPNYSSELNVNALLLGDSALYLCASSSRTESNSPLHFGNGTRLTVT.

The chain joins TRBV19 to TRBJ1-5; D is perhaps TRBD1 (5 bases). Germline V gene lookup returns CDR1 LNHDA and CDR2 SQIVND (reference sequence). The CDR3 has 15 amino acids. Trimming took off 7 bases at V and 0 bases at J, with 13 bases between the two ends. The CDR3 region is CASKTDTNSNQPQHF. Here the CDR3 DNA reads TGTGCCAGTAAGACGGACACTAATAGCAATCAGCCCCAGCATTTT.

J is TRBJ2-7 and V is TRBV14, with 8 bases matching TRBD1. The CDR3 runs 12 residues. The germline V gene encodes CDR1 SGHDN and CDR2 FVKESK. Trimming cost V 6 bases and J 12 bases; bases outside gene matches: 10. The CDR3 DNA is TGTGCCAGCAGTTTCATGACAGGGGAACGGTACTTC. It specifies CASSFMTGERYF.

The chain joins TRBV20-1 to TRBJ2-7; D uncertain. Germline values: CDR1 DFQATT, CDR2 SNEGSKA (reference sequence). Trimming removed 4 bases at V and 5 bases at J, with 9 bases between. The CDR3 is 11 amino acids. The CDR3 nucleotides read TGCAGTGCTAAGGCTGGAGACGAGCAGTACTTC. This sequence encodes CSAKAGDEQYF.

About this clonotype: This likely reflects a read error, since a far larger clone is one base away. J is TRBJ2-7 and V is TRBV7-2, with D possibly matching TRBD1 (5 bases). The germline V gene encodes CDR1 SGHTA and CDR2 FQGNSA. CDR3 length: 15 amino acids. The CDR3 coding sequence is TGTGCCAGCAGCTTAGAGCGCGCAGGGTGGTACGGGCAGTACTTC. Translated, it gives CASSLERAGWYGQYF.

This chain connects TRBV28 to TRBJ1-6; D is ambiguous. The CDR3 totals 18 residues. The germline CDR1 and CDR2 sequences are MDHEN and SYDVKM. The germline V and J ends were trimmed by 3 bases and 5 bases, with 20 bases remaining between them. As DNA, the CDR3 is TGTGCCAGCAGTTTGGGTCCTCAAGATATCTGGGATAATTCACCCCTCCACTTT. It codes for CASSLGPQDIWDNSPLHF. The full variable domain, rest sourced from reference TRBV28 and TRBJ1-6, is DVKVTQSSRYLVKRTGEKVFLECVQDMDHENMFWYRQDPGLGLRLIYFSYDVKMKEKGDIPEGYSVSREKKERFSLILESASTNQTSMYLCASSLGPQDIWDNSPLHFGNGTRLTVT.

In this sample, this clonotype turned up a few times. This chain uses TRBV7-8 with TRBJ1-2, with 9 bases identical to TRBD1. CDR3 length: 14 residues. Germline CDR1 is SGHVS and CDR2 is FQNEAQ. The J segment lost 4 bases and the V segment lost 5 bases, leaving 5 bases of the junction unmatched. CDR3 protein: CASSSRDRAYGYTF. The CDR3 nucleotides read TGTGCCAGCAGCAGCCGGGACAGGGCCTATGGCTACACCTTC.

This clonotype was seen repeatedly, ten times or more. The chain employs TRBV15 and TRBJ2-3; D remains ambiguous. In germline, CDR1 is LNHNV, CDR2 YYDKDF (reference sequence). The CDR3 totals 15 residues. V lost 1 base to trimming and J lost 2 bases, with 10 bases between them. The CDR3 bases are TGTGCCACCAGCAGAGTATCGGGTCACACAGATACGCAGTATTTT. It yields the protein CATSRVSGHTDTQYF.

This clonotype was seen repeatedly, ten times or more. The chain has TRBV6-1 and TRBJ2-7; D unresolved. This CDR3 has 11 amino acids. Trimming stripped 7 bases from V and 3 bases from J, with 7 bases between. Germline CDR1 and CDR2: MNHNS and SASEGT. The CDR3 protein is CASTKGYEQYF. CDR3 in DNA: TGTGCCAGCACCAAGGGCTACGAGCAGTACTTC.

This clonotype was observed many times. The rearrangement links TRBV11-2 to TRBJ2-7, with TRBD2 matching 9 bases. The germline V gene encodes CDR1 SGHAT and CDR2 FQNNGV. V dropped 7 bases and J dropped 2; count of bases not matched to a gene: 6. The CDR3 runs 14 residues. Here the CDR3 reads CASTPAGGPYEQYF. CDR3 DNA sequence: TGTGCCAGCACCCCCGCGGGAGGGCCCTACGAGCAGTACTTC.

This clonotype was counted ten times or more. The J gene is TRBJ2-7, the V gene TRBV2; 10 bases map to TRBD2. Germline CDR1 is SNHLY and CDR2 is FYNNEI. The V gene end was trimmed by 6 bases and the J gene end by 2 bases; junction bases not matched to a gene: 4. The CDR3 sequence is 14 residues long. The CDR3 protein is CASRAGTSAYEQYF. In nucleotides, the CDR3 is TGTGCCAGCAGAGCCGGGACTAGCGCCTACGAGCAGTACTTC.

Many counts were recorded for this clonotype. The CDR3 nucleotides are TGTGCCAGCAGTTACAAGACCCCCCAAGAGACCCAGTACTTC. Amino acid sequence: CASSYKTPQETQYF. The genes are TRBV11-3 and TRBJ2-5; no clear D. Germline V gene data show CDR1 as SGHNT and CDR2 as YENEEA. The CDR3 extends over 14 amino acids. V lost 6 bases and J lost 1, with 12 bases in between.

Ten or more counts support this clonotype. V gene TRBV15 combines with J gene TRBJ2-2; weak D call: TRBD2 (5 bases). The CDR3 spans 14 residues. CDR1 and CDR2 (germline): LNHNV, YYDKDF (reference sequence). Trimming took off 9 bases at V and 2 bases at J, with 13 bases between the two ends. CDR3 in amino acids: CATSNTGNTGELFF. For the CDR3, the DNA is TGTGCCACGAGTAACACGGGAAACACCGGGGAGCTGTTTTTT.

The chain recombines TRBV6-4 with TRBJ2-7; D may be TRBD1 or TRBD2 (5 bases each). The V end was cut by 8 bases, the J end by 0 bases, with 17 bases between. Germline lookup yields CDR1 MRHNA and CDR2 SNTAGT. This CDR3 is built from 15 residues. The CDR3 spells CASGGGSRSSYEQYF. The CDR3 DNA follows: TGTGCCAGCGGGGGTGGGTCCAGAAGCTCCTACGAGCAGTACTTC.

This clonotype was picked up many times. The V and J genes are TRBV30 and TRBJ1-1, with a tentative D call TRBD1 (6 bases). The CDR3 is 13 amino acids. Looked up from germline, CDR1 is GTSNPN and CDR2 is SVGIG (reference sequence). Trimming took off 1 base at V and 6 bases at J, with 12 bases between the two ends. The CDR3, as DNA: TGTGCCTGGAGTGATCAGGGGTGGGCTGAAGCTTTCTTT. It specifies CAWSDQGWAEAFF. The full variable domain, rest sourced from reference TRBV30 and TRBJ1-1, is SQTIHQWPATLVQPVGSPLSLECTVEGTSNPNLYWYRQAAGRGLQLLFYSVGIGQISSEVPQNLSASRPQDRQFILSSKKLLLSDSGFYLCAWSDQGWAEAFFGQGTRLTVV.

This clonotype appeared a few times. A much larger clone sits a single nucleotide away, making a read error possible. The chain carries TRBV6-2 or TRBV6-3 and TRBJ2-1; D gene unclear. This CDR3 is 15 amino acids long. Germline V gene data show CDR1 as MNHEY and CDR2 as SVGEGT. V shed 8 bases and J shed 1 base, with 15 bases lying between them. CDR3 DNA sequence: TGTGCCAGCTGTAAGGGTCAGAGATCCTACAATGAGCAGTTCTTC. Protein sequence: CASCKGQRSYNEQFF.

Many counts were recorded for this clonotype. CDR3 region: CASSYGGGGYTEAFF. The CDR3 bases are TGCGCCAGCAGCTACGGAGGGGGGGGGTACACTGAAGCTTTCTTT. J is TRBJ1-1 and V is TRBV5-1; D possibly corresponds to TRBD1 (6 bases). Germline V gives CDR1 SGHRS, CDR2 YFSETQ. The CDR3 has 15 residues. Deletions cut 3 bases from V and 3 bases from J, with 15 bases between.

The chain couples TRBV20-1 to TRBJ2-5; 7 nucleotides match TRBD1. V was pared by 0 bases and J by 1 base, with 5 bases of the junction left unmatched. Per the germline V gene, CDR1 is DFQATT and CDR2 is SNEGSKA (reference sequence). The CDR3 has 15 amino acids. The chain's CDR3 is CSARDTGDIQETQYF. Here the CDR3 DNA reads TGCAGTGCTAGAGATACAGGGGATATCCAAGAGACCCAGTACTTC.

In this sample, this clonotype turned up many times. The rearrangement uses TRBV5-1 and TRBJ2-3; 9 bases map to TRBD2. V shed 6 bases and J 4 bases; nucleotides not matched to a gene: 6. In germline, CDR1 is SGHRS, CDR2 YFSETQ. This CDR3 contains 14 residues. CDR3 sequence (DNA): TGCGCCAGCATGGCGGGAGGGCCCCCAGATACGCAGTATTTT. The encoded protein is CASMAGGPPDTQYF.

This clonotype was counted ten times or more. V is TRBV5-1 and J is TRBJ2-5, with a tentative D call TRBD1 (5 bases). The V and J ends lost 1 base and 4 bases respectively, with 14 bases between them. The CDR3 length is 15 residues. CDR1 SGHRS and CDR2 YFSETQ come from the germline V gene. CDR3 in DNA: TGCGCCAGCAGCTTGTTGGTTAGGGGTGGAGAGACCCAGTACTTC. Amino acids: CASSLLVRGGETQYF.

This clonotype was seen ten or more times. The V gene is TRBV20-1, the J gene TRBJ2-5; the D call may be TRBD1 or TRBD2 (5 bases each). The V end was cut by 4 bases, the J end by 4 bases, with 19 bases between. The CDR3 has 15 residues. The germline V gene has CDR1 DFQATT and CDR2 SNEGSKA (reference sequence). In DNA form, the CDR3 reads TGCAGTGCTACGGTGGGGACCTCCCTAGGAGAGACCCAGTACTTC. Translated, it gives CSATVGTSLGETQYF.

In its sample, this clonotype was seen a few times. The rearrangement links TRBV19 to TRBJ2-7; D gene uncertain. The germline gives CDR1 LNHDA, CDR2 SQIVND (reference sequence). This CDR3 is 12 amino acids long. Trimming shortened V by 5 bases and J by 7 bases, and 12 bases separated the two germline ends. This chain's CDR3 is CASSPRMGEQYF. The CDR3 DNA reads as TGTGCCAGTAGTCCCAGAATGGGGGAGCAGTACTTC.

At least ten counts were recorded for this clonotype. The chain is built from TRBV6-1 and TRBJ1-2; D is uncertain. The germline V gene has CDR1 MNHNS and CDR2 SASEGT. This CDR3 contains 12 residues. V was shortened by 8 bases and J by 3 bases, with 10 bases between the two germline ends. This CDR3 is CASSDGYYGYTF. CDR3 DNA sequence: TGTGCCAGCTCAGATGGATACTATGGCTACACCTTC.

CDR3 DNA: TGTGCCAGCATCCTGATGACAGGGCTGGGGTACGAGCAGTACTTC. This codes for CASILMTGLGYEQYF. The gene calls are TRBV11-2 and TRBJ2-7, with TRBD1 identical over 7 bases. With V trimmed by 7 bases and J by 4 bases, 13 bases remained unmatched. Per the germline V gene, CDR1 is SGHAT and CDR2 is FQNNGV. CDR3 size: 15 residues.

Note on this clonotype: A single base separates this from a much larger clone, so it may be a read error. The V call is TRBV7-2, the J call TRBJ2-7, with 8 bases matching TRBD2. Germline V gene data show CDR1 as SGHTA and CDR2 as FQGNSA. The CDR3 totals 15 residues. The CDR3 DNA follows: TGTGCCTGCAGCTTAGAGGTTAGCGGGATTTACGAGCAGTACTTC. Its translation: CACSLEVSGIYEQYF.

This clonotype appeared many times. The chain links TRBV2 to TRBJ2-2; 9 nucleotides align to TRBD2. Germline-derived CDR1 and CDR2 are SNHLY and FYNNEI. The CDR3 consists of 13 residues. With 7 bases clipped from V and 6 bases from J, the junction kept 3 bases outside the gene matches. DNA for the CDR3: TGTGCCAGCAAGACTAGCGGACCCGGGGAGCTGTTTTTT. It translates to CASKTSGPGELFF. Combining the CDR3 with reference TRBV2 and TRBJ2-2 gives the whole variable domain EPEVTQTPSHQVTQMGQEVILRCVPISNHLYFYWYRQILGQKVEFLVSFYNNEISEKSEIFDDQFSVERPDGSNFTLKIRSTKLEDSAMYFCASKTSGPGELFFGEGSRLTVL.

This clonotype was seen only a few times. The chain has TRBV12-3 or TRBV12-4 and TRBJ1-1; 7 nucleotides line up with TRBD1. The CDR3 loop spans 17 amino acids. V dropped 2 bases and J dropped 0; count of bases not matched to a gene: 9. The CDR3 DNA sequence: TGTGCCAGCAGTTTACCTCCCGGGACAGACATGAACACTGAAGCTTTCTTT. It encodes CASSLPPGTDMNTEAFF.

There are many counts of this clonotype. V usage is TRBV7-9 and J usage is TRBJ2-1; D uncertain. The V end lost 4 bases, the J end lost 5 bases, and 15 bases lay between the germline ends. CDR1 is SEHNR and CDR2 is FQNEAQ in the germline V gene (reference sequence). The CDR3 is made up of 15 amino acids. CDR3 amino acids: CASSSRVVRDNEQFF. The CDR3 DNA is TGTGCCAGCAGCTCCCGGGTGGTTCGCGACAATGAGCAGTTCTTC.